This TCR beta chain appears in the sequencing data of a study of neurological immune-mediated disorders. The cDNA was synthesized by 5'RACE incorporating 10-nucleotide random UMIs. Every sequencing run drew on 15-18 subjects and yielded over 180 million TCR-beta sequences. TCRdb reanalysed the 5' RACE reads using MiXCR and keeps one entry per CDR3 protein. The sample records 45,000 to 60,000 distinct CDR3 sequences, around 3.6% being singletons. This clonotype has only a few counts. Losses at the gene ends were 5 bases for V and 9 bases for J; bases not matched to a gene: 9. Per the germline V gene, CDR1 is MNHEY and CDR2 is SMNVEV (reference sequence). The CDR3 is 13 amino acids.

The clonotype originates from a young man with multiple sclerosis. The chain is built from TRBV27 and TRBJ1-1, with 7 bases aligning to TRBD1. The sequencing sample was made of PBMCs. The CDR3 spells CASSIRDSRKAFF. Written as DNA, the CDR3 is TGTGCCAGCAGTATAAGGGACAGCCGAAAAGCTTTCTTT.